Sequencing of this T cell receptor beta chain was carried out in a study of T cells after yellow fever vaccination. The study's findings and limits: Repertoires obtained by FACS sorting could include abundant clonotypes that entered as contaminants from the bulk population.

V shed 0 bases and J shed 0 bases, with 11 bases lying between them. Germline V lookup: CDR1 SGHRS, CDR2 YFSETQ. The CDR3 has 16 residues. Production of TCR cDNA was by 5'RACE template switching, which also added a universal primer site and UMIs. TCRdb analysed the 5' RACE reads with MiXCR anew, one entry per CDR3 protein. The sample yields 300,000 to 350,000 distinct CDR3 sequences, about 7.8% seen once. Worth noting for this clonotype: Its target is not known.

The rearrangement links TRBV5-1 to TRBJ2-3; D uncertain. The sequence was obtained from a man between 18 and 35 years old who received the YFV17D yellow fever vaccine. The sequencing used PBMCs, collected about 49 days after the first yellow fever vaccination. In DNA, the CDR3 is TGCGCCAGCAGCTTGGGGGCCTTGGACAGCACAGATACGCAGTATTTT. It codes for CASSLGALDSTDTQYF.